This T cell receptor beta chain emerged from a study of cytomegalovirus exposure and HLA in healthy donors. V trimming: 5 bases; J trimming: 4 bases; junction bases outside the gene matches: 3. This CDR3 comprises 15 residues. Germline V CDR1 and CDR2: SSHAT, FNYEAQ (reference sequence). The primer mix had 60 Vbeta and 13 Jbeta primers. Data came from immunoSEQ multiplex PCR; TCRdb stores just in-frame clones and leaves some out. The sample yields 210,000 or so clones, 77% seen once. Findings and caveats of the study: An observed cluster of highly shared sequence variants was recorded as a likely sequencing artifact.

This clone has just a few counts. Its target is not known. Whereas donors were nominally healthy upon sampling, unrecorded immune exposures were probable. This receptor was obtained from a woman aged 60 to 75 in good health and CMV-seropositive. This chain connects TRBV7-7 to TRBJ2-3; TRBD2 aligns across 13 bases. Sequenced input: PBMCs. The CDR3 region has the DNA TGTGCCAGCAGCAGGACTAGCGGGGGCGCAGATACGCAGTATTTT. Its protein product is CASSRTSGGADTQYF.